The 5 T cell receptor beta chains below come from one sample, sequenced in a study of T cell changes during pregnancy in multiple sclerosis. Libraries were prepared by immunoSEQ multiplex PCR; TCRdb keeps only in-frame clonotypes and omits some of them. The data hold tens of thousands of clones, with roughly 90% observed a single time. The sample was CD8+ T cells from peripheral blood mononuclear cells, taken before pregnancy. These receptor sequences come from a female donor with multiple sclerosis, enrolled in a pregnancy study.

This chain links TRBV6-1 with TRBJ2-3, with 10 bases lining up with TRBD2. The CDR3 totals 15 residues. Germline assignment: CDR1 MNHNS and CDR2 SASEGT. Unmatched junction bases numbered 1, after V lost 1 base and J lost 3 bases. In DNA form, the CDR3 reads TGTGCCAGCAGTGAAGTAGCGGGGGGAACAGATACGCAGTATTTT. It specifies CASSEVAGGTDTQYF.

The V gene is TRBV11-2, the J gene TRBJ2-1; possible D gene TRBD2, 5 bases. Germline CDR1 and CDR2: SGHAT and FQNNGV. The CDR3 runs 15 residues. Trimming cost V 6 bases and J 5 bases, with 17 bases left between them. The CDR3 DNA reads TGTGCCAGCAGGTTCTTTGGTAGCGTCGACAATGAGCAGTTCTTC. Amino acids: CASRFFGSVDNEQFF. Together with reference TRBV11-2 and TRBJ2-1, the CDR3 gives the full variable domain: EAGVAQSPRYKIIEKRQSVAFWCNPISGHATLYWYQQILGQGPKLLIQFQNNGVVDDSQLPKDRFSAERLKGVDSTLKIQPAKLEDSAVYLCASRFFGSVDNEQFFGPGTRLTVL.

The rearrangement joins TRBV7-3 to TRBJ2-3; maybe TRBD2 (5 bases). The CDR3 runs to 14 residues. V lost 1 base, J lost 5 bases, and 10 bases lay in between. Germline V gives CDR1 SGHTA, CDR2 FQGTGA. DNA of the CDR3: TGTGCCAGCAGCTTAATAGCTAGCCAAGATACGCAGTATTTT. This codes for CASSLIASQDTQYF.

The rearrangement uses TRBV4-2 and TRBJ2-7; TRBD1 might be the D (6 bases). CDR1 is LGHNA, CDR2 YNFKEQ, per germline. Trimming left V 2 bases short and J 4 bases short, with 15 bases between. The CDR3 extends over 15 amino acids. The CDR3 reads CASSQPGQIDYEQYF. The CDR3 region has the DNA TGTGCCAGCAGCCAACCGGGACAAATCGATTACGAGCAGTACTTC.

V is TRBV9 and J is TRBJ1-1; no clear D. The CDR3 has 13 residues. The germline V gene encodes CDR1 SGDLS and CDR2 YYNGEE. V was clipped by 3 bases and J by 2 bases, with 8 bases between them. The CDR3 protein is CASSATDNTEAFF. The CDR3 DNA reads TGTGCCAGCAGCGCCACAGATAACACTGAAGCTTTCTTT. Using reference TRBV9 and TRBJ1-1 for the parts outside the CDR3, the full variable domain is DSGVTQTPKHLITATGQRVTLRCSPRSGDLSVYWYQQSLDQGLQFLIQYYNGEERAKGNILERFSAQQFPDLHSELNLSSLELGDSALYFCASSATDNTEAFFGQGTRLTVV.